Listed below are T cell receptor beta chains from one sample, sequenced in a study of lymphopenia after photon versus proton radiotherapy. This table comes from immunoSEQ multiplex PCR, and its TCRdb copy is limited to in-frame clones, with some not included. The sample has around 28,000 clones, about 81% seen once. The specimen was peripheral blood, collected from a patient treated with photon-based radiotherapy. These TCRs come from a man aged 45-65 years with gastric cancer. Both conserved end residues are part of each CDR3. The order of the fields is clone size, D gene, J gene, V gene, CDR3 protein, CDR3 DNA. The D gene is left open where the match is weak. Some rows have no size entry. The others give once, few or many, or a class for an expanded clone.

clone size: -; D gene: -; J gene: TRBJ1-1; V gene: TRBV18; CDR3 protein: CASSPDRTLNTEAFF; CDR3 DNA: TGTGCCAGCTCACCGGACAGAACCTTGAACACTGAAGCTTTCTTT
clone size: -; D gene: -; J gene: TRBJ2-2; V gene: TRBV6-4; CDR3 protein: CASSGTANTGELFF; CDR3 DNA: TGTGCCAGCAGTGGGACAGCGAACACCGGGGAGCTGTTTTTT
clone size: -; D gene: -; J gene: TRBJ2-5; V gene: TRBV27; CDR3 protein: CASGGVHLPYF; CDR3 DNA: TGTGCCAGCGGGGGAGTCCACCTCCCTTACTTC
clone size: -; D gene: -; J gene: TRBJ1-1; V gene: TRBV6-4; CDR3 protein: CASRAGVNTEAFF; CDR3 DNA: TGTGCCAGCAGAGCCGGGGTGAACACTGAAGCTTTCTTT
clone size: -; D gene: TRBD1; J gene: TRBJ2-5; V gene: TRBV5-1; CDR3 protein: CASDRGKETQYF; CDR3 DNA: TGCGCCAGCGACAGGGGAAAAGAGACCCAGTACTTC
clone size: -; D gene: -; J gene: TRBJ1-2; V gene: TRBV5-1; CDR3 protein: CASSLAQDYGYTF; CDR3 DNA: TGCGCCAGCAGCTTGGCCCAGGATTATGGCTACACCTTC
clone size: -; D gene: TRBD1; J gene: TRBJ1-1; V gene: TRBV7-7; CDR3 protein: CASSPWAGTGGGNTEAFF; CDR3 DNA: TGTGCCAGCAGCCCTTGGGCGGGGACAGGGGGCGGGAACACTGAAGCTTTCTTT
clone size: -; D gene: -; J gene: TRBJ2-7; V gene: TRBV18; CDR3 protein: CASSPSGQNYEQYF; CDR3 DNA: TGTGCCAGCTCACCGTCCGGACAGAACTACGAGCAGTACTTC
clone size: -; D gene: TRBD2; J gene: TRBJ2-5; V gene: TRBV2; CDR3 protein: CASMPLLRGEGETQYF; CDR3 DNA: TGTGCCAGCATGCCGCTTTTGCGGGGGGAGGGGGAGACCCAGTACTTC
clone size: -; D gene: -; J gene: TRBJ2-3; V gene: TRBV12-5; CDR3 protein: CALGSDTQYF; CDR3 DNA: TGTGCTCTGGGGTCAGATACGCAGTATTTT
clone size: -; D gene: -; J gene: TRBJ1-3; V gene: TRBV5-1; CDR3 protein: CASSLVGTGNTIYF; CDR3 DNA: TGTGCCAGCAGCTTGGTTGGGACTGGAAACACCATATATTTT
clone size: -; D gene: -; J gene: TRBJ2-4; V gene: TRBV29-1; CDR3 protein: CSVEWGNIQYF; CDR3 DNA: TGCAGCGTTGAATGGGGAAACATTCAGTACTTC
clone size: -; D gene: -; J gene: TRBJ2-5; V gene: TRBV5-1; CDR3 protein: CASSPTLEGETQYF; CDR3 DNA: TGCGCCAGCAGCCCCACACTAGAAGGAGAGACCCAGTACTTC
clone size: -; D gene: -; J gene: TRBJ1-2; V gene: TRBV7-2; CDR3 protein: CASSLAGGSNYGYTF; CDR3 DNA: TGTGCCAGCAGCTTAGCGGGGGGTTCTAACTATGGCTACACCTTC
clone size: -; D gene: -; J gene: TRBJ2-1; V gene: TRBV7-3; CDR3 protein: CASSPNVGTRSEQFF; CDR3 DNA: TGTGCCAGCAGCCCAAACGTAGGCACTAGATCTGAGCAGTTCTTC
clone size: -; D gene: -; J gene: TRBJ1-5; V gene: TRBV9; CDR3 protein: CASSVVWGHQPQHF; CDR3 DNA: TGTGCCAGCAGCGTAGTATGGGGACATCAGCCCCAGCATTTT
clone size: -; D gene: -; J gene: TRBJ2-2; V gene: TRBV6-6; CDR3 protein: CASSYSGDTSGELFF; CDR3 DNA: TGTGCCAGCAGTTACTCGGGGGACACCTCTGGGGAGCTGTTTTTT
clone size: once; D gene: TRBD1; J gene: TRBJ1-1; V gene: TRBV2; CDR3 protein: CASREGALNTEAFF; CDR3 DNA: TGTGCCAGCAGGGAGGGGGCGTTGAACACTGAAGCTTTCTTT
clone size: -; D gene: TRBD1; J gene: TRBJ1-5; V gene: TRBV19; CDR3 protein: CASSIRTGGFQPQHF; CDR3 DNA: TGTGCCAGTAGTATAAGGACAGGGGGGTTTCAGCCCCAGCATTTT
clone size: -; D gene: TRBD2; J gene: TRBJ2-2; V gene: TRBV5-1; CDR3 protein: CASSPLAGSSTGELFF; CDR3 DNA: TGCGCCAGCAGCCCACTAGCGGGGTCCTCCACCGGGGAGCTGTTTTTT
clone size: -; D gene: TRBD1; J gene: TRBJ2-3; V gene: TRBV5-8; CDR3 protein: CASSLPGTGADTQYF; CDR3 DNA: TGTGCCAGCAGCTTGCCAGGGACAGGCGCAGATACGCAGTATTTT
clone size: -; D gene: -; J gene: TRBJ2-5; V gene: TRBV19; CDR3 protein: CASSTAGGTLETQYF; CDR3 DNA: TGTGCCAGTAGTACGGCAGGTGGGACATTGGAGACCCAGTACTTC
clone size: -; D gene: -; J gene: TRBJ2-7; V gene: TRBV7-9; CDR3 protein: CASSLVRAQYEQYF; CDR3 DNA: TGTGCCAGCAGCTTAGTAAGGGCACAATACGAGCAGTACTTC
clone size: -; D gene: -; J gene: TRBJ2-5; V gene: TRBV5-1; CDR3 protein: CASSLGRQERWETQYF; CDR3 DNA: TGCGCCAGCAGCTTGGGGAGACAGGAGAGGTGGGAGACCCAGTACTTC
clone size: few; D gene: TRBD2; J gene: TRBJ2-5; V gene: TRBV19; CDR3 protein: CASSIDRASGGETQYF; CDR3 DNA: TGTGCCAGTAGTATAGATCGGGCTAGCGGTGGAGAGACCCAGTACTTC
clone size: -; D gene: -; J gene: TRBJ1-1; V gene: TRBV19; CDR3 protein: CASLRNTEAFF; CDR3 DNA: TGTGCCAGCCTACGGAACACTGAAGCTTTCTTT
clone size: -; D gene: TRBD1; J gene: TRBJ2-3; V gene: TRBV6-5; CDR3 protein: CASSLTGGSRDTQYF; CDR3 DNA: TGTGCCAGCAGCTTGACAGGGGGCTCAAGAGATACGCAGTATTTT
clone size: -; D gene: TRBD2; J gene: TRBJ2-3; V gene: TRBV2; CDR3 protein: CASSDSGGDTDTQYF; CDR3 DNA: TGTGCCAGCAGTGATAGCGGGGGAGACACAGATACGCAGTATTTT
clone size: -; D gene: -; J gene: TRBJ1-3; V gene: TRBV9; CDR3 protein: CASSVGGSSGNTIYF; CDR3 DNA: TGTGCCAGCAGCGTAGGTGGCAGCTCTGGAAACACCATATATTTT
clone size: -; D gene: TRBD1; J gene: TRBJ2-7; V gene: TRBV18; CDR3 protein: CASSPTGVEQYF; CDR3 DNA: TGTGCCAGCTCACCCACAGGGGTCGAGCAGTACTTC
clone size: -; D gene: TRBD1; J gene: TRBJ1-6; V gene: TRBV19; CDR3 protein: CASSRGQGLETLHF; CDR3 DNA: TGTGCCAGTAGTCGGGGACAGGGATTGGAAACCCTCCACTTT
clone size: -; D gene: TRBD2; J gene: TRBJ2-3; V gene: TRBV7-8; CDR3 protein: CASSLSGGATDTQYF; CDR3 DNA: TGTGCCAGCAGCTTAAGCGGGGGGGCCACAGATACGCAGTATTTT
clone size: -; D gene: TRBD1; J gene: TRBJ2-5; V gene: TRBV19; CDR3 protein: CASSSPTGGYTETQYF; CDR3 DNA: TGTGCCAGTAGTTCCCCGACAGGGGGCTATACGGAGACCCAGTACTTC
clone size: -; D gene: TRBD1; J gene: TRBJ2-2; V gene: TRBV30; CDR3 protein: CAWSKQGAGELFF; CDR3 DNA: TGTGCCTGGAGTAAACAGGGGGCCGGGGAGCTGTTTTTT
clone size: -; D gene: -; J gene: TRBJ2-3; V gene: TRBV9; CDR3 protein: CASSVDSVTDTQYF; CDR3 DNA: TGTGCCAGCAGCGTAGATAGCGTAACAGATACGCAGTATTTT
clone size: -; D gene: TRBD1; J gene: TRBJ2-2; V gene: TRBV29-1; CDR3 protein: CSVLGTGVTGELFF; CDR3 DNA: TGCAGCGTTCTCGGGACAGGGGTTACCGGGGAGCTGTTTTTT
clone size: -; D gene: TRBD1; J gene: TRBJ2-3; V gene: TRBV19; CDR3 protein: CASSFTGALTDTQYF; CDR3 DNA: TGTGCCAGTAGCTTTACAGGGGCCCTCACAGATACGCAGTATTTT
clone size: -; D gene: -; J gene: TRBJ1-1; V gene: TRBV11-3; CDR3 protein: CASSLSGALGTEAFF; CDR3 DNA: TGTGCCAGCAGCTTAAGCGGGGCACTGGGCACTGAAGCTTTCTTT
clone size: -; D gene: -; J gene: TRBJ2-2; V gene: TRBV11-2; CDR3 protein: CASSFEGGVTGELFF; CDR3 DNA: TGTGCCAGCAGCTTCGAGGGGGGAGTCACCGGGGAGCTGTTTTTT
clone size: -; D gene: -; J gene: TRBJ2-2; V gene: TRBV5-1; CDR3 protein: CASSLDTFNTGELFF; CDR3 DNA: TGCGCCAGCAGCTTGGACACCTTTAACACCGGGGAGCTGTTTTTT
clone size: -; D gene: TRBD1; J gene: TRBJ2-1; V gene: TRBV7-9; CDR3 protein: CASSASGTATYNEQFF; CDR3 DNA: TGTGCCAGCAGCGCCTCCGGGACAGCCACCTACAATGAGCAGTTCTTC
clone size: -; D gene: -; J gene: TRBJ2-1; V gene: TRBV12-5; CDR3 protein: CASGLPQGWRGINEQFF; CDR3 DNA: TGTGCTAGTGGTCTCCCACAGGGGTGGCGGGGGATAAATGAGCAGTTCTTC
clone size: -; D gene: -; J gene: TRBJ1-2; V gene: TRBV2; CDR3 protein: CASSPTGTAYGYTF; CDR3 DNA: TGTGCCAGCAGCCCGACCGGGACCGCCTATGGCTACACCTTC
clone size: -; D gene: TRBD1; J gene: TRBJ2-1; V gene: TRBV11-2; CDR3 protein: CASSTRQGAYNEQFF; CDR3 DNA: TGTGCCAGCAGCACCAGACAGGGGGCGTACAATGAGCAGTTCTTC
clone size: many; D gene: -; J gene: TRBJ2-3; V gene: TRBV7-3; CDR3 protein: CASSSSRGADTQYF; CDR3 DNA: TGTGCCAGCAGCTCCTCTAGGGGGGCAGATACGCAGTATTTT
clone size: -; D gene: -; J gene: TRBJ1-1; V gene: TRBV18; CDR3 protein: CASSPWRENTEAFF; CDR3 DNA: TGTGCCAGCTCACCATGGAGAGAGAACACTGAAGCTTTCTTT
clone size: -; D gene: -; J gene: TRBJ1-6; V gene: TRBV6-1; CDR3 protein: CASSEVPNYNSPLHF; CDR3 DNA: TGTGCCAGCAGTGAAGTGCCTAACTATAATTCACCCCTCCACTTT
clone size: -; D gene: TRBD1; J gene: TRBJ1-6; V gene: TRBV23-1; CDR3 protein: CASQGQLNYYRRNSPLHF; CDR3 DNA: TGCGCCAGCCAGGGACAGCTTAACTATTATCGTCGGAATTCACCCCTCCACTTT
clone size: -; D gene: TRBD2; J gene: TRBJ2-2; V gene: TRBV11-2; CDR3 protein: CASRGLAGAGGELFF; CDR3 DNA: TGTGCCAGCAGGGGACTAGCGGGGGCCGGCGGGGAGCTGTTTTTT
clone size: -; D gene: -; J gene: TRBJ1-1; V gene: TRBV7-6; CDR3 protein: CASSPEVGIEAFF; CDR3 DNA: TGTGCCAGCAGCCCCGAGGTGGGGATTGAAGCTTTCTTT
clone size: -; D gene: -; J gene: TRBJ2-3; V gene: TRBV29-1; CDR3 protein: CSPDKTGTDTQYF; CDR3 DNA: TGCAGCCCCGATAAGACAGGCACAGATACGCAGTATTTT
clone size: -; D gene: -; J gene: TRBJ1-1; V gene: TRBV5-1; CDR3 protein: CASSSAGQGVGAFF; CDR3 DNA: TGCGCCAGCAGCTCCGCCGGTCAGGGAGTCGGAGCTTTCTTT
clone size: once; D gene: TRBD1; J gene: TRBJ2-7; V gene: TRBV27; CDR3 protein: CASSARDRVSYEQYF; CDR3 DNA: TGTGCCAGCAGTGCCCGGGACAGGGTTTCCTACGAGCAGTACTTC